This T cell receptor beta chain was captured by sequencing in a study of technical replicates of blood from several donors. Profiling relied on immunoSEQ multiplex PCR, and the TCRdb table lists in-frame clones only, not all of them. The sample holds more than 80,000 clones, approximately 95% seen once. The ends lost 3 bases at V and 7 bases at J; junction bases unmatched: 10. The germline CDR1 and CDR2 sequences are SGDLS and YYNGEE. The CDR3 contains 15 residues. Material for sequencing was T cells isolated from PBMCs. The rearrangement uses TRBV9 and TRBJ2-1; the match to TRBD1 covers 7 bases. The clonotype originates from a human donor in good health. CDR3 amino acids: CASSEGALGLNEQFF. The CDR3 coding sequence is TGTGCCAGCAGCGAGGGGGCACTCGGACTTAATGAGCAGTTCTTC.